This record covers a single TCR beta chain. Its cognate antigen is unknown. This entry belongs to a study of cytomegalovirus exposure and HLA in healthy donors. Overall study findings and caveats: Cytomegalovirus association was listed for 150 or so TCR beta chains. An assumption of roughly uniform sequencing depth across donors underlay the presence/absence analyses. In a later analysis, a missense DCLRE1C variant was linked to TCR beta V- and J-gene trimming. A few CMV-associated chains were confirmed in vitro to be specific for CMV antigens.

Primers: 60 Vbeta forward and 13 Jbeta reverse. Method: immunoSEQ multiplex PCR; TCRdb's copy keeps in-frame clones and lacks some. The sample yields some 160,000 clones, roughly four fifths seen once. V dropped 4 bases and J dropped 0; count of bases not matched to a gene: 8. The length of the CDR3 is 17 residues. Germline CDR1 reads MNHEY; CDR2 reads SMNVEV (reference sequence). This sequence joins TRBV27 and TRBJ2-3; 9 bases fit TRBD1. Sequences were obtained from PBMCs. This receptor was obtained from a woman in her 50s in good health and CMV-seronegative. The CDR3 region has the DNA TGTGCCAGCAGTTCCCCCTTAGGACAGGGGAGCACAGATACGCAGTATTTT. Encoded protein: CASSSPLGQGSTDTQYF.